Listed below are T cell receptor beta chains from one sample, sequenced in a study of blood T cell repertoires in COVID-19. Repertoires were generated with immunoSEQ multiplex PCR, while TCRdb's copy carries only in-frame clones and drops some. The sample has 100,000 to 150,000 clones; about four fifths are singletons. The source material was peripheral blood. The source of these receptors is a woman at least 80 years old with acute or convalescent COVID-19. Each CDR3 is given with its conserved first and last residue. A D gene is named only where the DNA matches it firmly. Clone size is given for some rows only: seen once, a few or many times, or a class if the clone is expanded.

d_gene	v_gene	abundance	j_gene	CDR3nt	CDR3aa
TRBD1	TRBV19	NA	TRBJ1-1	TGTGCCAGTACTAATCAGGGGGGCACTGAAGCTTTCTTT	CASTNQGGTEAFF
TRBD2	TRBV30	NA	TRBJ2-7	TGTGCCTGGAGTGTACTCGGGGGGGCCTACGAGCAGTACTTC	CAWSVLGGAYEQYF
NA	TRBV5-4	few	TRBJ1-2	TGTGCCAGCAGCTTGAACAAAGAAGTCTATGGCTACACCTTC	CASSLNKEVYGYTF
NA	TRBV5-1	NA	TRBJ2-2	TGCGCCAGCAGCTTGGGAGATCCGAACACCGGGGAGCTGTTTTTT	CASSLGDPNTGELFF
NA	TRBV4-1	NA	TRBJ2-7	TGCGCCAGCAGCCACGCTTCCACAGGGTACGAGCAGTACTTC	CASSHASTGYEQYF
TRBD1	TRBV6-6	NA	TRBJ2-3	TGTGCCAGCAGTTACGGGACAGGTCAGGATACGCAGTATTTT	CASSYGTGQDTQYF
NA	TRBV4-3	NA	TRBJ2-7	TGCGCCAGCAGCCAAGGATTCAGGACAGCGGTCCCCTACGAGCAGTACTTC	CASSQGFRTAVPYEQYF
NA	TRBV7-2	NA	TRBJ1-1	TGTGCCAGCAGCCCGCCACCTGGGAGGAACACTGAAGCTTTCTTT	CASSPPPGRNTEAFF
TRBD1	TRBV7-2	NA	TRBJ2-2	TGTGCCAGCAGCTCGGGACAGATCACCGGGGAGCTGTTTTTT	CASSSGQITGELFF
NA	TRBV9	NA	TRBJ1-4	TGTGCCAGCAGCGTAGGCGGCGCGGCGAGGGAAAAACTGTTTTTT	CASSVGGAAREKLFF
NA	TRBV6-1	NA	TRBJ1-2	TGTGCCAGCAGTGAAGGAGGTATTTCCTATGGCTACACCTTC	CASSEGGISYGYTF
NA	TRBV6-5	NA	TRBJ1-5	TGTGCCAGCAGTCTACGGGACACCAATCAGCCCCAGCATTTT	CASSLRDTNQPQHF
NA	TRBV5-4	NA	TRBJ2-2	TGTGCCAGCAGCAAATCCTACACCGGGGAGCTGTTTTTT	CASSKSYTGELFF
TRBD1	TRBV5-1	NA	TRBJ1-1	TGCGCCAGCAGCTTGGAGGGGGCAGAGGACACTGAAGCTTTCTTT	CASSLEGAEDTEAFF
NA	TRBV7-8	few	TRBJ1-5	TGTGCCAGCAGCCCAAGGGGGGGGCGCAGGCAGCCCCAGCATTTT	CASSPRGGRRQPQHF
NA	TRBV19	once	TRBJ1-4	TGTGCCAGTAGCGAGGATGAAAAACTGTTTTTT	CASSEDEKLFF
TRBD1	TRBV19	NA	TRBJ1-2	TGTGCCAGTAGTGTTCAAGGGACAGCTAACTATGGCTACACCTTC	CASSVQGTANYGYTF
TRBD2	TRBV5-1	NA	TRBJ2-3	TGCGCCAGCAGCTCAATAGCGGGAGGCACAGATACGCAGTATTTT	CASSSIAGGTDTQYF
NA	TRBV4-3	NA	TRBJ2-3	TGCGCCAGCAGCCCCAACCAGGGGATTGCCACAGATACGCAGTATTTT	CASSPNQGIATDTQYF
NA	TRBV6-2/TRBV6-3	NA	TRBJ2-7	TGTGCCAGCAGTTACAGGCACCTTACAGCCTACGAGCAGTACTTC	CASSYRHLTAYEQYF